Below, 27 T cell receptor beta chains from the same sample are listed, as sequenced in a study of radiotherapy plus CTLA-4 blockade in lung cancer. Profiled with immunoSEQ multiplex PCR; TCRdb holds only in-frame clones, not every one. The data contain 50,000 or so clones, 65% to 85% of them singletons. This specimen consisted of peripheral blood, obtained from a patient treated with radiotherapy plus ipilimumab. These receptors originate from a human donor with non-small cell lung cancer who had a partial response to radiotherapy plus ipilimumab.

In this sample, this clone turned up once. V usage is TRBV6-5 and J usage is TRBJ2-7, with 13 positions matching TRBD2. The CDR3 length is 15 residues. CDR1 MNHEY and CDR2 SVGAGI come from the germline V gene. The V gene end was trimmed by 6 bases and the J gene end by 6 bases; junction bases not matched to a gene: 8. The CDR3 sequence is CASRVTSGGGSEQYF. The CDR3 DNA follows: TGTGCCAGCAGAGTCACTAGCGGGGGGGGTTCCGAGCAGTACTTC.

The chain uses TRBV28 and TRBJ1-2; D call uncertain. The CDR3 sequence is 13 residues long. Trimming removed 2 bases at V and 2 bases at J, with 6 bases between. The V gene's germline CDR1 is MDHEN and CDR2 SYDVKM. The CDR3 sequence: CASSLTGNYGYTF. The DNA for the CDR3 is TGTGCCAGCAGTTTAACCGGGAACTATGGCTACACCTTC.

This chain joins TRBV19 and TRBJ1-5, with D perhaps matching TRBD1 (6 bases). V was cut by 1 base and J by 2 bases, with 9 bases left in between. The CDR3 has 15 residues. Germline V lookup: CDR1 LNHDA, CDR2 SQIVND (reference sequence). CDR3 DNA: TGTGCCAGTAGTATAGGGGGGCAAGGCAATCAGCCCCAGCATTTT. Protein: CASSIGGQGNQPQHF.

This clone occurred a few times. The CDR3 region is CSGQTGNYGYTF. The CDR3 DNA reads as TGCAGCGGCCAAACGGGGAACTATGGCTACACCTTC. The rearrangement joins TRBV29-1 to TRBJ1-2; no definite D call. The CDR3 is made up of 12 amino acids. The germline CDR1 and CDR2 sequences are SQVTM and ANQGSEA. The V gene lost 7 bases and the J gene lost 2 bases, with 11 bases spanning the gap.

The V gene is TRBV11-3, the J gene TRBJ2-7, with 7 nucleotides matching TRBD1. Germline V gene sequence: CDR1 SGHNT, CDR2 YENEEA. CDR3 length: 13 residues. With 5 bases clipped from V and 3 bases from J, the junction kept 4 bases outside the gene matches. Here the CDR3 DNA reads TGTGCCAGCAGCCCGAGACAGGGCTACGAGCAGTACTTC. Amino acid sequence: CASSPRQGYEQYF.

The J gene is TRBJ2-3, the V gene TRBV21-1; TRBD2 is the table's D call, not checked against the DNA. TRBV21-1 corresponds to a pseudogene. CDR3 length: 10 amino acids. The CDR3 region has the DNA TGTGCCAGCCGCCGGGATACGCAGTATTTT. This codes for CASRRDTQYF.

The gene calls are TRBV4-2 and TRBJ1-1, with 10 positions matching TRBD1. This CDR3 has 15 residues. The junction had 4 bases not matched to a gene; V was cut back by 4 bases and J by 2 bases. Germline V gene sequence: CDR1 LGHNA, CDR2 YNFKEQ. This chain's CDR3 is CASSPDRGSNTEAFF. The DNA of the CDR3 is TGTGCCAGCAGCCCGGACAGGGGGTCTAACACTGAAGCTTTCTTT.

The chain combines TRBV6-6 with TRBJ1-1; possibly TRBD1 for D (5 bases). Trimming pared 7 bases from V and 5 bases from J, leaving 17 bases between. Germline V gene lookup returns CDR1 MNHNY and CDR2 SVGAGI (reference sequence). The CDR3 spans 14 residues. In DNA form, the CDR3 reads TGTGCCAGCACCATGAAGGGAGGGGAAACTGAAGCTTTCTTT. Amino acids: CASTMKGGETEAFF.

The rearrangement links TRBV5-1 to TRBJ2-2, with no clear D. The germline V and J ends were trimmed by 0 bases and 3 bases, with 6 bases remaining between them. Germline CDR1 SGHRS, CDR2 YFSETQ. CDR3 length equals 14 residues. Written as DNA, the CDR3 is TGCGCCAGCAGCTTGGACACCTACACCGGGGAGCTGTTTTTT. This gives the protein CASSLDTYTGELFF.

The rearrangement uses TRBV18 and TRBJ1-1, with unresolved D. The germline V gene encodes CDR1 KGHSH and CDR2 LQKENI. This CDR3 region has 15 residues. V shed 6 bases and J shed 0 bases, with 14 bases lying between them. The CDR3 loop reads CASSRGQLLNTEAFF. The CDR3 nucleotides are TGTGCCAGCTCTCGGGGTCAACTTTTGAACACTGAAGCTTTCTTT.

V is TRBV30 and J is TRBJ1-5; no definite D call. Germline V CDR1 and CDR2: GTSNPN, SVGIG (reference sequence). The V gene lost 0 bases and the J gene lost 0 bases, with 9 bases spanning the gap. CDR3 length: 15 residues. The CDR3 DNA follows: TGTGCCTGGAGTGTGGAGGATTATAGCAATCAGCCCCAGCATTTT. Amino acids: CAWSVEDYSNQPQHF.

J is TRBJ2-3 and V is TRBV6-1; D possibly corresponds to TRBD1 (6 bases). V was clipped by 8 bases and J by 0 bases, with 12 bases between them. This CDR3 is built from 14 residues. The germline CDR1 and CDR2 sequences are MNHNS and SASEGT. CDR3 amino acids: CASHKTGSTDTQYF. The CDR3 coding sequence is TGTGCCAGCCACAAGACAGGAAGCACAGATACGCAGTATTTT.

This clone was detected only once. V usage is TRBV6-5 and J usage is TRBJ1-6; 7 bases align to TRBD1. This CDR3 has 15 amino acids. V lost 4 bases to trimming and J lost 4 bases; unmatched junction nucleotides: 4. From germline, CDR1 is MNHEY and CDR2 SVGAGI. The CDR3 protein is CASSWDSIYNSPLHF. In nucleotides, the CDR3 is TGTGCCAGCAGTTGGGACAGTATATATAATTCACCCCTCCACTTT.

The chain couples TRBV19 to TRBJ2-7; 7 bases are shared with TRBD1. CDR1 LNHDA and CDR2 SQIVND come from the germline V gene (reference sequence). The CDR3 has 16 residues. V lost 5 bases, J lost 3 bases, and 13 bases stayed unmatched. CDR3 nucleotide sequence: TGTGCCAGTAGTCGACAGGGTCCCCCTCAAATCTACGAGCAGTACTTC. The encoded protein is CASSRQGPPQIYEQYF.

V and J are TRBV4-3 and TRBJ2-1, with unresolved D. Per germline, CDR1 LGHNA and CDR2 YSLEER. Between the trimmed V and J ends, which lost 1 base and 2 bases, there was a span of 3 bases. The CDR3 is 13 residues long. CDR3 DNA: TGCGCCAGCAGCCAAGGAGCCTACAATGAGCAGTTCTTC. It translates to CASSQGAYNEQFF.

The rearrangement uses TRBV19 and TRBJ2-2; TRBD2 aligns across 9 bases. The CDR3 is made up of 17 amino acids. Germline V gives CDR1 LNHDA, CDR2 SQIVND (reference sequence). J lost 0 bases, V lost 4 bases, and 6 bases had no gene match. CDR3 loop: CASSRSSGGSNTGELFF. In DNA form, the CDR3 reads TGTGCCAGTAGTAGGTCCAGCGGGGGGTCGAACACCGGGGAGCTGTTTTTT. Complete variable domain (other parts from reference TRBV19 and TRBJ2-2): DGGITQSPKYLFRKEGQNVTLSCEQNLNHDAMYWYRQDPGQGLRLIYYSQIVNDFQKGDIAEGYSVSREKKESFPLTVTSAQKNPTAFYLCASSRSSGGSNTGELFFGEGSRLTVL.

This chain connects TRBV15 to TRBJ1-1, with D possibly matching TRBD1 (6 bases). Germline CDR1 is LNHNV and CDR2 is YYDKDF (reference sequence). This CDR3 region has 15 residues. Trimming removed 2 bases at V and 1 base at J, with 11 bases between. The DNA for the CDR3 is TGTGCCACCAGCAGAATTGGGACACCGAACACTGAAGCTTTCTTT. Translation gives CATSRIGTPNTEAFF.

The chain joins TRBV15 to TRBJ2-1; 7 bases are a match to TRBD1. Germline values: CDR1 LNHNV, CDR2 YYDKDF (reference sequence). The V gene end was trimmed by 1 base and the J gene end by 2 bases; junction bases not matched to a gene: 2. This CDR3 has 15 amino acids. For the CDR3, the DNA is TGTGCCACCAGCAGAGGGGGGACAGCCTACAATGAGCAGTTCTTC. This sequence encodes CATSRGGTAYNEQFF.

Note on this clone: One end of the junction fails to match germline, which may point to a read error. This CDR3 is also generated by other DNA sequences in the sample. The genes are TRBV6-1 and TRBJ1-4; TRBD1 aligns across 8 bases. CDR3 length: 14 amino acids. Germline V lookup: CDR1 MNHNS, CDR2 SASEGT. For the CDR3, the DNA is TGTGCCAGCAGTAGACAGGGGAGGATTGAAAAACTGTTTTTC. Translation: CASSRQGRIEKLFF.

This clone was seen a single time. The CDR3 DNA reads TGTGCCAGCAGTGGGACAGGGGGCAACGACGAGCAGTACTTC. Its protein product is CASSGTGGNDEQYF. The chain combines TRBV27 with TRBJ2-7; 12 nucleotides match TRBD1. Unmatched junction bases numbered 4, after V lost 5 bases and J lost 5 bases. Germline CDR1 reads MNHEY; CDR2 reads SMNVEV (reference sequence). CDR3 length: 14 amino acids.

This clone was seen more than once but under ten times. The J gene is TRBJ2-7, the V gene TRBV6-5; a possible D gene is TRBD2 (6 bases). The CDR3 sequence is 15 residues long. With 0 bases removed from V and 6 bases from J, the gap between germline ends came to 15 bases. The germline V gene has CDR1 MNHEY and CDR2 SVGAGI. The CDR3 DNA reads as TGTGCCAGCAGTTACTCGCCGTGGGGTAGCGGCGAGCAGTACTTC. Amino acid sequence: CASSYSPWGSGEQYF.

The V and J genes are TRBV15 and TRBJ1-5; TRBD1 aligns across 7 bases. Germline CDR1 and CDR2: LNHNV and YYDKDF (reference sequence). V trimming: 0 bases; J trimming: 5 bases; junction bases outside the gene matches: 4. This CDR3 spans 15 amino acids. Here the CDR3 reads CATSREGQTYQPQHF. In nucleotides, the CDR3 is TGTGCCACCAGCAGAGAGGGACAGACTTATCAGCCCCAGCATTTT.

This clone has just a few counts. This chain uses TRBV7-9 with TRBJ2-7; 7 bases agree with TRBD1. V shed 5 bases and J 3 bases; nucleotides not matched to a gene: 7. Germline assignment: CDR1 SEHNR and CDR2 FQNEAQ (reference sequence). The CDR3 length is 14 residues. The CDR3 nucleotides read TGTGCCAGCAGCGAATCGGGACAGATCTACGAGCAGTACTTC. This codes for CASSESGQIYEQYF. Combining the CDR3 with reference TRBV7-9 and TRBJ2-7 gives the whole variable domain DTGVSQNPRHKITKRGQNVTFRCDPISEHNRLYWYRQTLGQGPEFLTYFQNEAQLEKSRLLSDRFSAERPKGSFSTLEIQRTEQGDSAMYLCASSESGQIYEQYFGPGTRLTVT.

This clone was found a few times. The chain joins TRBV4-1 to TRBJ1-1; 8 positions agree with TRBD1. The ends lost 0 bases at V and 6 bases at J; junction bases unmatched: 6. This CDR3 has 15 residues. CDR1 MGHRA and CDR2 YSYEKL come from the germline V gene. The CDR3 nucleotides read TGCGCCAGCAGCCAAGAAGGACAGGGTAGCCCTGAAGCTTTCTTT. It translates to CASSQEGQGSPEAFF.

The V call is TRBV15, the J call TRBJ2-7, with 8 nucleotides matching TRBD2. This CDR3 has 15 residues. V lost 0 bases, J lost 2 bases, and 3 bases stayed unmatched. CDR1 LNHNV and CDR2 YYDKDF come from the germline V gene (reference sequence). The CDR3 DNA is TGTGCCACCAGCAGAGATTTCGGGGGGGCCTACGAGCAGTACTTC. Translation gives CATSRDFGGAYEQYF.

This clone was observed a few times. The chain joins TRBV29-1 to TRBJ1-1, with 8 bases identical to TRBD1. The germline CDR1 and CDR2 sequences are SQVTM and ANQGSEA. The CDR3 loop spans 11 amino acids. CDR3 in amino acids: CRWDTGGSAFF. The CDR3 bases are TGCAGGTGGGATACAGGGGGATCTGCTTTCTTT.

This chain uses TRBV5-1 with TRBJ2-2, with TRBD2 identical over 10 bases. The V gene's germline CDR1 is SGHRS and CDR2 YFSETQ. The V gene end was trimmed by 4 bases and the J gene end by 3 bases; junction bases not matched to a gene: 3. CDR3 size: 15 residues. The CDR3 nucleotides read TGCGCCAGCAGCCCAGGACTAGCGGACACCGGGGAGCTGTTTTTT. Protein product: CASSPGLADTGELFF.